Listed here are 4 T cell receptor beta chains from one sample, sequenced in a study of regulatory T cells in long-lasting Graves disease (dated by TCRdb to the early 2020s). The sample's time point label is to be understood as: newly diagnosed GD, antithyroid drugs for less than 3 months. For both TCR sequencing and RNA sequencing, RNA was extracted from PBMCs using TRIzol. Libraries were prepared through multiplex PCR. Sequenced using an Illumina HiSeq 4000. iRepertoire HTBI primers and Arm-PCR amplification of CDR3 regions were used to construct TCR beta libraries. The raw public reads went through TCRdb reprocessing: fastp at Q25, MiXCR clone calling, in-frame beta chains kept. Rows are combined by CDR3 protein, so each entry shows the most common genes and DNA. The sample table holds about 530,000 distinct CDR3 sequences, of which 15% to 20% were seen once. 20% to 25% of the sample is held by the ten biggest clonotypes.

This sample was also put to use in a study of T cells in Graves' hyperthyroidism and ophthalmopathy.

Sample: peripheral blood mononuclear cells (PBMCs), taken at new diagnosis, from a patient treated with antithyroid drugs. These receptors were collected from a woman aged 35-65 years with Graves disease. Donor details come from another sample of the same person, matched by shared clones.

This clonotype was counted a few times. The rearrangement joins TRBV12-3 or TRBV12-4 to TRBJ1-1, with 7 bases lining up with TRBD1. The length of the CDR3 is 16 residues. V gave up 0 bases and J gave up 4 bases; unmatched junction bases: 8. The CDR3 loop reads CASSLAQFRGGTEAFF. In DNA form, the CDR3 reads TGTGCCAGCAGTTTAGCGCAGTTCAGGGGGGGCACTGAAGCTTTCTTT.

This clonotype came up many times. The CDR3: CASSRGHSNTEAFF. CDR3 nucleotide sequence: TGTGCCAGCAGCCGGGGACACTCGAACACTGAAGCTTTCTTT. The rearrangement uses TRBV13 and TRBJ1-1; D may be TRBD1 (6 bases). CDR1 and CDR2 (germline): PRHDT, FYEKMQ (reference sequence). CDR3 length: 14 residues. Trimming stripped 5 bases from V and 1 base from J, with 11 bases between.

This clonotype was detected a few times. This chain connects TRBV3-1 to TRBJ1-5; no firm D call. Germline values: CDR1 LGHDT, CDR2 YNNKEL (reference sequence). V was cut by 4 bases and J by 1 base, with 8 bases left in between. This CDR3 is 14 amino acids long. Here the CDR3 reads CASSPAASNQPQHF. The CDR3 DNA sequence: TGTGCCAGCAGCCCAGCAGCAAGCAATCAGCCCCAGCATTTT.

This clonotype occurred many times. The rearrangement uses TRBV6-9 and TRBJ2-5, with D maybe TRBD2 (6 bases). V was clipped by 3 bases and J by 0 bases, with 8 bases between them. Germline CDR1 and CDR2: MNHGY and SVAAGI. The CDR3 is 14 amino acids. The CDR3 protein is CASSYGGNQETQYF. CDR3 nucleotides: TGTGCCAGCAGTTACGGGGGAAACCAAGAGACCCAGTACTTC.